Here is one TCR beta chain with its context. Germline values: CDR1 MDHEN, CDR2 SYDVKM. Deletions cut 8 bases from V and 5 bases from J, with 10 bases between. The CDR3 totals 12 residues. The sample is drawn from a study of shared clonotypes between healthy human individuals. Authors' data handling: Filtering differed since immunoSEQ provided only junctions, with no quality scores. Clones were read by immunoSEQ multiplex PCR, and TCRdb kept only the in-frame ones, dropping some. That table gives V, J and clone size, and the DNA gave D and trimming. The data show about 1,500,000 clones, with 96% seen just once and roughly 1.1% held by the top ten.

This clonotype was sampled from a man younger than 45 in good health. The rearrangement links TRBV28 to TRBJ1-5; D gene unclear. Sequencing was carried out using naive CD4+ T cells sorted from blood. Described subset: CD45RA+ positively selected. The CDR3 nucleotides are TGTGCCAGCCACGGAGGTTATCAGCCCCAGCATTTT. As protein: CASHGGYQPQHF.